One and the same sample provided the 8 T cell receptor beta chains below, sequenced in a study of cytomegalovirus exposure and HLA in healthy donors. Primers for the PCR totalled 60 Vbeta and 13 Jbeta. Clones were sequenced by immunoSEQ multiplex PCR, and TCRdb holds only the in-frame ones, with some missing. The table shows roughly 180,000 clones, with about 80% occurring only once. Material: PBMCs. The receptors were sampled from a man aged 30 to 39 in good health and CMV-seronegative.

This clone was observed once. The chain has TRBV7-8 and TRBJ1-1; 8 bases line up with TRBD1. J lost 1 base, V lost 5 bases, and 6 bases had no gene match. The CDR3 is made up of 15 amino acids. Germline assignment: CDR1 SGHVS and CDR2 FQNEAQ. CDR3 sequence reads: CASSLTDRGNTEAFF. The CDR3 bases are TGTGCCAGCAGCCTTACCGACAGGGGGAACACTGAAGCTTTCTTT. The full variable domain, with the rest looked up from reference TRBV7-8 and TRBJ1-1, is GAGVSQSPRYKVAKRGQDVALRCDPISGHVSLFWYQQALGQGPEFLTYFQNEAQLDKSGLPSDRFFAERPEGSVSTLKIQRTQQEDSAVYLCASSLTDRGNTEAFFGQGTRLTVV.

This clone was observed a handful of times. The chain recombines TRBV5-1 with TRBJ2-7; no clear D. The germline gives CDR1 SGHRS, CDR2 YFSETQ. The CDR3 has 16 amino acids. Trimming left V 4 bases short and J 1 base short, with 18 bases between. The CDR3 DNA is TGCGCCAGCAGCCCCCAAATACAGAAACAGTCCTACGAGCAGTACTTC. Protein product: CASSPQIQKQSYEQYF.

The rearrangement joins TRBV5-1 to TRBJ1-4; 10 bases align to TRBD1. Germline V gives CDR1 SGHRS, CDR2 YFSETQ. The V gene end was trimmed by 7 bases and the J gene end by 2 bases; junction bases not matched to a gene: 29. The CDR3 is 23 residues long. CDR3 protein: CASPQGYPTGDRGHLSTNEKLFF. The CDR3, as DNA: TGCGCCAGCCCGCAGGGGTACCCAACGGGCGACAGGGGGCATCTATCTACTAATGAAAAACTGTTTTTT.

The chain links TRBV11-2 to TRBJ2-7, with 7 bases identical to TRBD1. The CDR3 has 15 residues. Germline V gene lookup returns CDR1 SGHAT and CDR2 FQNNGV. The ends lost 5 bases at V and 3 bases at J; junction bases unmatched: 10. The chain's CDR3 is CASSRISGTDYEQYF. The DNA for the CDR3 is TGTGCCAGCAGCCGGATTTCCGGGACAGACTACGAGCAGTACTTC.

CDR3 in DNA: TGTGCCTGGACATCCATAGCGGGGAGCACAGATACGCAGTATTTT. This codes for CAWTSIAGSTDTQYF. This rearrangement joins TRBV30 to TRBJ2-3; 8 bases agree with TRBD2. The CDR3 loop spans 15 amino acids. The J segment lost 0 bases and the V segment lost 4 bases, leaving 6 bases of the junction unmatched. Germline V gene sequence: CDR1 GTSNPN, CDR2 SVGIG (reference sequence).

The chain carries TRBV7-9 and TRBJ2-1, with a possible D match to TRBD2 (7 bases). Germline CDR1 is SEHNR and CDR2 is FQNEAQ (reference sequence). Trimming shortened V by 5 bases and J by 2 bases, and 16 bases separated the two germline ends. The CDR3 has 16 residues. CDR3 sequence: CASSPTLGGPYNEQFF. As DNA, the CDR3 is TGTGCCAGCAGCCCGACCCTGGGGGGGCCCTACAATGAGCAGTTCTTC.

The chain employs TRBV30 and TRBJ2-5; TRBD2 matches at 11 bases. After removal of 2 bases from V and 1 base from J, the junction contained 9 bases not matched to a gene. Germline CDR1 reads GTSNPN; CDR2 reads SVGIG (reference sequence). The CDR3 consists of 17 residues. CDR3 nucleotides: TGTGCCTGGAGTCATTTCTCTAGCGGGGGGCGCCAAGAGACCCAGTACTTC. Translation: CAWSHFSSGGRQETQYF.

This clone was seen more than once but under ten times. The chain links TRBV9 to TRBJ2-2; no firm D call. The CDR3 has 12 amino acids. Germline CDR1 reads SGDLS; CDR2 reads YYNGEE. V was cut by 1 base and J by 5 bases, with 3 bases left in between. CDR3 DNA sequence: TGTGCCAGCAGCGTACGTACCGGGGAGCTGTTTTTT. Encoded protein: CASSVRTGELFF.